Listed below are T cell receptor beta chains from one sample, sequenced in a study of T cell responses to AZD1222 COVID-19 vaccine. Measured with immunoSEQ multiplex PCR; TCRdb has only the in-frame clones, and not every one. The sample yields more than 140,000 clones, 70% to 90% seen once. This sample comprised peripheral blood, obtained on day 0 of MenACWY control vaccination. Receptors originate from an adult in good health. Both conserved end residues are part of each CDR3. Each record gives: V gene, CDR3 length, CDR3 protein.

>TRBV7-2|14
CASSSRGPGNIQYF
>TRBV7-2|15
CASSLRPAQNTEAFF
>TRBV12-3/TRBV12-4|11
CASSGRWEQYF
>TRBV4-3|13
CASSQDRNKPQHF
>TRBV7-2|12
CASILSGGGYTF
>TRBV3-1/TRBV3-2|14
CASRKEDYSPEAFF
>TRBV7-2|16
CASSLTSSGGSYEQYF
>TRBV19|15
CASSQATSPGEKLFF
>TRBV4-2|13
CASSQVAGTEAFF
>TRBV29-1|12
CSGIQGEETQYF
>TRBV6-1|16
CASSEMIRSLTYEQYF
>TRBV18|16
CASSPGLAGNYNEQFF
>TRBV27|15
CASSPLLGFPYEQYF
>TRBV29-1|14
CSVSHRGRYNEQFF
>TRBV7-8|17
CASSPGRPGWVIFEQYF
>TRBV6-5|13
CASSYREGNIQYF
>TRBV2|12
CASSAGRREQYF
>TRBV6-6|14
CASTRTAPNYGYTF
>TRBV3-1/TRBV3-2|17
CASSQDRGTLAKNIQYF
>TRBV27|15
CASSPVQLMNTEAFF
>TRBV7-9|14
CASSLGVSGPKAFF
>TRBV5-4|14
CASSPPGYQETQYF
>TRBV9|15
CASSSQGGRIDTQYF
>TRBV5-1|13
CASSLLGNTEAFF
>TRBV7-3|16
CASSSSQGASTGELFF
>TRBV5-1|15
CASSKLAGAYNEQFF
>TRBV19|13
CASSGHPWTEAFF
>TRBV18|13
CASSPRQGDGYTF
>TRBV5-4|14
CASSLGQMNTEAFF
>TRBV7-3|13
CASSFSRGNEQFF
>TRBV3-1/TRBV3-2|14
CASSPRGSNQPQHF
>TRBV14|17
CASSQFIRGRRTGELFF
>TRBV11-3|15
CASSPFGLNTGELFF
>TRBV18|14
CASSPRWENTEAFF
>TRBV25-1|13
CASSDGATTEAFF
>TRBV10-1|16
CASRALKTGGANEQYF
>TRBV7-9|18
CASSSGQGQGALHTEAFF
>TRBV4-3|18
CASSQGGGAGGNTGELFF
>TRBV7-2|14
CASSLRQGNQPQHF
>TRBV11-2|15
CASSPGRPIHDEAFF
>TRBV18|13
CASFTTGGTEAFF
>TRBV7-2|15
CASSLEAGRNSPLHF
>TRBV4-1|20
CASSQALVSGIGSGANVLTF
>TRBV28|16
CASSFLGQANTGELFF
>TRBV5-6|14
CASTSVDLNTEAFF
>TRBV2|13
CASSDRGMGGYTF
>TRBV5-5|14
CASSQLTGLYGYTF
>TRBV6-2/TRBV6-3|15
CASSLLGIRGEKLFF
>TRBV29-1|14
CSVSSTEGSYEQYF
>TRBV4-2|13
CASSQAFTDTQYF
>TRBV23-1|15
CASSQSRGGGETQYF
>TRBV6-6|16
CASSYLIGGIVYEQYF
>TRBV29-1|14
CSVLGGARTDTQYF
>TRBV6-4|15
CASRPPGQGDYGYTF
>TRBV7-3|15
CASSVSGTAYNEQFF